These T cell receptor beta chains were read from a single sample in a study of post-analysis software for immune sequencing data. One entry per CDR3 protein, called by TCRdb with MiXCR from the PCR reads. The sample records about 260,000 distinct CDR3 sequences, 35% to 40% being singletons. Sequenced input: blood. These receptors all come from a girl aged 5-17 years with multiple sclerosis. Each CDR3 is given without its conserved first and last residue. The size of a clone is reported for some rows only, either as once, few or many, or as a class for expanded clones.

abundance	v_gene	j_gene	CDR3aa
NA	TRBV9	TRBJ2-5	ASSVSQGQGGETQY
many	TRBV20-1	TRBJ2-5	SAWTSRETQY
many	TRBV6-5	TRBJ1-5	ASSQRGRGGQPQH
few	TRBV9	TRBJ1-1	ASSVTDSAAF
NA	TRBV6-1	TRBJ1-2	ASRETDQGDYT
NA	TRBV20-1	TRBJ2-1	SARNHGEGYEQF
NA	TRBV7-2	TRBJ2-3	ASSLVLITSHTDTQY
many	TRBV21-1	TRBJ2-7	ASSGRVGPGSLTYEQY
many	TRBV5-1	TRBJ1-2	ASNDGDRRTPSYGYT
NA	TRBV20-1	TRBJ1-1	SARDPGQGTLNTEAF
NA	TRBV20-1	TRBJ2-3	SARDPDTQY
NA	TRBV5-1	TRBJ2-2	ASSFGPGANTGELF
once	TRBV6-1	TRBJ1-5	ASSESDSNQLQH
many	TRBV6-1	TRBJ2-6	ASSGQGAGANVLT
many	TRBV29-1	TRBJ2-3	SVEASTDTQY
many	TRBV27	TRBJ1-2	ASSPGAHYGYT
many	TRBV29-1	TRBJ1-1	SVDIGWTEAF
NA	TRBV7-6	TRBJ2-5	ASSYSGGTLSNEQY
NA	TRBV9	TRBJ1-4	ASSVGSGGGEKLF
many	TRBV27	TRBJ1-5	ASSRDRGRNQPQH
NA	TRBV4-1	TRBJ2-3	ASSQEERGFTDTQY
many	TRBV20-1	TRBJ2-7	SARDDNEFYEQY
NA	TRBV5-1	TRBJ2-1	ASSLTSAHNEQF
NA	TRBV5-1	TRBJ2-7	ASSLAGGWDGQY
many	TRBV5-1	TRBJ2-3	ASSPELAGEDTQY
many	TRBV3-1	TRBJ1-2	ASSQEPGGRYGYT
NA	TRBV7-2	TRBJ2-3	ASSGHGGGTDTQY
many	TRBV7-3	TRBJ1-6	ASSLISGEDSPLH
many	TRBV5-1	TRBJ2-3	ASSVGQPTDTQY
NA	TRBV28	TRBJ1-2	ASSPTGTGGKGYGYT
NA	TRBV12-3/TRBV12-4	TRBJ1-1	ASRLDPSTEAF
many	TRBV29-1	TRBJ2-3	SVNRFRKKQQAQGFTDTQY
NA	TRBV7-9	TRBJ2-7	ASSLGAGGYGDEQY
NA	TRBV7-2	TRBJ1-4	ASSRVGRVVRTNEKLF
few	TRBV27	TRBJ2-5	ASTRGETQY
NA	TRBV6-1	TRBJ2-7	ASSEAASGGYEQY
few	TRBV5-1	TRBJ1-1	ASSPFGTEAF
many	TRBV29-1	TRBJ2-1	SVELFGTGEPNEQF
once	TRBV10-3	NA	AISVGRDRDEQY
NA	TRBV5-1	TRBJ2-1	ASSFDAGLHYNEQF
NA	TRBV7-9	NA	ASSLAAPVVGYEQY
many	TRBV20-1	TRBJ2-7	SAGRDGTTQQY